This TCR beta chain was profiled in a study of OX40 agonist ivuxolimab in advanced cancers. Study-wide results and limits: With doses of 0.1 to 3.0 mg/kg, CD4+ and CD8+ blood T cells had undergone clonal expansion by week 6. The average count of expanded clones was higher among CD8+ T cells than among CD4+.

Method: immunoSEQ multiplex PCR; TCRdb's copy keeps in-frame clones and lacks some. The table includes tens of thousands of clones, more than 75% detected once. About this clone: No antigen is known for it.

The CDR3 runs to 15 residues. Germline CDR1 SGHTS, CDR2 YDEGEE. V dropped 9 bases and J dropped 2 bases, with 18 bases sitting between them. This material consisted of CD4+ or CD8+ T cells sorted from blood, taken in a trial of the OX40 agonist ivuxolimab. This sequence was found in an adult with an advanced solid tumor such as melanoma, head and neck, liver or kidney cancer. The rearrangement uses TRBV5-8 and TRBJ2-1; the D gene is possibly TRBD1 (6 bases). The CDR3 loop is CAKSRRDTPYNEQFF. The CDR3 nucleotides read TGTGCCAAGTCTCGCCGGGACACTCCCTACAATGAGCAGTTCTTC.